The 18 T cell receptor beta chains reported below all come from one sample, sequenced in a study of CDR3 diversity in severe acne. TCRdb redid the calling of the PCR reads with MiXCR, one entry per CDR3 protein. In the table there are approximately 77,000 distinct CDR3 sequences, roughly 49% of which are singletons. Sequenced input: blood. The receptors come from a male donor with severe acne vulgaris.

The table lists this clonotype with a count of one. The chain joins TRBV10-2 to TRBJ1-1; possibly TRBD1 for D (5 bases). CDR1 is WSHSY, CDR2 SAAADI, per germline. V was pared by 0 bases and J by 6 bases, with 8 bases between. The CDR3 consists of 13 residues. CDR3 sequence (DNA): TGCGCCAGCAGTGAGTCGGGGCCATCTGAAGCTTTCTTT. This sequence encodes CASSESGPSEAFF.

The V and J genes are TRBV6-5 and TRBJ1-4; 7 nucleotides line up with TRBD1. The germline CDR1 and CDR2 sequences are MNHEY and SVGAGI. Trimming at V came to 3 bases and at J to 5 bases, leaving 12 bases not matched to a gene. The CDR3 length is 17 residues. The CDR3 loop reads CASSYQQGFGTNEKLFF. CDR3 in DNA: TGTGCCAGCAGTTATCAACAGGGGTTTGGGACCAATGAAAAACTGTTTTTT.

Here the CDR3 DNA reads TGCGCCAGCAGCAAATACAGGGACACCGGGGAGCTGTTTTTT. Amino acids: CASSKYRDTGELFF. J is TRBJ2-2 and V is TRBV10-1; D possibly corresponds to TRBD1 (6 bases). Germline CDR1 WNHNN, CDR2 SYGVQD (reference sequence). This CDR3 is 14 amino acids long. The V gene lost 6 bases and the J gene lost 3 bases, with 11 bases spanning the gap.

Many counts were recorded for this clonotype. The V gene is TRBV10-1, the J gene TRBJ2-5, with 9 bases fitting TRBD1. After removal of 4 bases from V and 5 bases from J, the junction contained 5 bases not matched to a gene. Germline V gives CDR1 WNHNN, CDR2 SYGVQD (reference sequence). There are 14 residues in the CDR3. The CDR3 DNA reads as TGCGCCAGCAGTGCGGGGACAGGGAGGGAGACCCAGTACTTC. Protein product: CASSAGTGRETQYF.

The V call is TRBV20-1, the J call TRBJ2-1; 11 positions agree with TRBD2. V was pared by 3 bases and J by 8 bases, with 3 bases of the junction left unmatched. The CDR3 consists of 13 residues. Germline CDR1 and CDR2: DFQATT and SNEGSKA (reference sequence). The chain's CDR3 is CSARTSGKYEQFF. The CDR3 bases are TGCAGTGCTAGGACTAGCGGGAAATATGAGCAGTTCTTC.

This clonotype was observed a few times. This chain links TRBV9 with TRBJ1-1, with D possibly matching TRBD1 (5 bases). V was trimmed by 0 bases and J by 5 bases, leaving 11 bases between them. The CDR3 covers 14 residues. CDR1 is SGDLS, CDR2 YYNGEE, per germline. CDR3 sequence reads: CASSVVEGSTEAFF. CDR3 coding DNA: TGTGCCAGCAGCGTAGTAGAGGGGAGTACTGAAGCTTTCTTT.

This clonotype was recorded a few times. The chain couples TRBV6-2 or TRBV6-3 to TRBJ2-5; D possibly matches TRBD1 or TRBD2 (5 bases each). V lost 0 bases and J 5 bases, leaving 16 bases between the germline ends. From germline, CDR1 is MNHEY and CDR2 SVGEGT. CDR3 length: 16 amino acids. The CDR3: CASSYSRGSGFETQYF. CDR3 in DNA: TGTGCCAGCAGTTACTCGAGGGGCAGTGGCTTCGAGACCCAGTACTTC.

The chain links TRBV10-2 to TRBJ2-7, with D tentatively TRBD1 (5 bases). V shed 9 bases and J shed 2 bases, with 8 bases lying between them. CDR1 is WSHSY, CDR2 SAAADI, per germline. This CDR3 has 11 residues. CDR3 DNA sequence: TGCGCCAGTCAACAGGCCTACGAGCAGTACTTC. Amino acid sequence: CASQQAYEQYF.

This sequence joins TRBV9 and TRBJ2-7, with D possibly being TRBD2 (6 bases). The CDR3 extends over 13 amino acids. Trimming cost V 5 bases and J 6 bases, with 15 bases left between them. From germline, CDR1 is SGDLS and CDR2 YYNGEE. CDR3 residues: CASSAGPPLEQYF. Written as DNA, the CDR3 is TGTGCCAGCAGTGCGGGACCGCCTCTCGAGCAGTACTTC.

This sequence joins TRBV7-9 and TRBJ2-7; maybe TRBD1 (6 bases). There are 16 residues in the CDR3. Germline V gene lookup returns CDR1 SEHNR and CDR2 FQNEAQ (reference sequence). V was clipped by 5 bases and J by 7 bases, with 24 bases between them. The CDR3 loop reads CASSGLGAGATGEQYF. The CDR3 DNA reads TGTGCCAGCAGCGGACTGGGGGCAGGGGCCACTGGGGAGCAGTACTTC.

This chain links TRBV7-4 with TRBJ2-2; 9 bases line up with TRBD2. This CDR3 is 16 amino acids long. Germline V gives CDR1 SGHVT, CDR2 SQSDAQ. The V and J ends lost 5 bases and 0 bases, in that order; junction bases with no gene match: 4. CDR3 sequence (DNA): TGTGCCAGCAGCGATCTAGCGGGATCGAACACCGGGGAGCTGTTTTTT. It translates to CASSDLAGSNTGELFF.

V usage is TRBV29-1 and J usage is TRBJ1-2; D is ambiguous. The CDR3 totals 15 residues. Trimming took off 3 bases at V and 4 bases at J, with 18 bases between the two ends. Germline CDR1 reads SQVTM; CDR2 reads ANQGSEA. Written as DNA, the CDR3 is TGCAGCGTTGAGACCGAGTGGGGAAGGAGCTATGGCTACACCTTC. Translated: CSVETEWGRSYGYTF.

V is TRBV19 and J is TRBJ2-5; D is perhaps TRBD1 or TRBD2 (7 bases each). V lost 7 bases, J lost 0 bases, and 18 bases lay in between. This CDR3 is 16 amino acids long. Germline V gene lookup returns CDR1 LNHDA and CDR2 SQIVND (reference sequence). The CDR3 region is CASTPGLGGYQETQYF. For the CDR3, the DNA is TGTGCCAGTACCCCCGGACTAGGGGGCTACCAAGAGACCCAGTACTTC.

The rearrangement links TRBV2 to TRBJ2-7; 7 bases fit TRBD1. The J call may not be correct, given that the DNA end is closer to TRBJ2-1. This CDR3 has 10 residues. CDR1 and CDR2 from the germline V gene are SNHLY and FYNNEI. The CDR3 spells CASFRGEQFF. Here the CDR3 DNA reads TGTGCCAGCTTCAGGGGGGAGCAGTTCTTC.

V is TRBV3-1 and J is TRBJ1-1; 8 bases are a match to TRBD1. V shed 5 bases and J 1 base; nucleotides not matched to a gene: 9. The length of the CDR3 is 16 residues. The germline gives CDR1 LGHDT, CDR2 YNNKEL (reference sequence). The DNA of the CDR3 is TGTGCCAGCAGCACCGTCCCGGACAGGGCGAACACTGAAGCTTTCTTT. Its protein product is CASSTVPDRANTEAFF.

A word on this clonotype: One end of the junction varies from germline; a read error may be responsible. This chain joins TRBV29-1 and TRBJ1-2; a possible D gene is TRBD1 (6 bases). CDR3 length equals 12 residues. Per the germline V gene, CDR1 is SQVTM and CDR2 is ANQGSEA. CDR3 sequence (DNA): TGCAGCGTTGAATATACAGGGCGTAGGCACCACTTC. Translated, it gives CSVEYTGRRHHF. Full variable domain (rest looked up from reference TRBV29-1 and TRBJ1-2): SAVISQKPSRDICQRGTSLTIQCQVDSQVTMMFWYRQQPGQSLTLIATANQGSEATYESGFVIDKFPISRPNLTFSTLTVSNMSPEDSSIYLCSVEYTGRRHHFGSGTRLTVV.

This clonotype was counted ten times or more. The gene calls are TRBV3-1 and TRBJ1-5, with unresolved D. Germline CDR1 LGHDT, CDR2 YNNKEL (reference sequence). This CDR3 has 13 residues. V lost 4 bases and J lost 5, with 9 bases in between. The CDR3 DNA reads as TGTGCCAGCAGCCTTTGGGTCGATCAGCCCCAGCATTTT. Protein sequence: CASSLWVDQPQHF.

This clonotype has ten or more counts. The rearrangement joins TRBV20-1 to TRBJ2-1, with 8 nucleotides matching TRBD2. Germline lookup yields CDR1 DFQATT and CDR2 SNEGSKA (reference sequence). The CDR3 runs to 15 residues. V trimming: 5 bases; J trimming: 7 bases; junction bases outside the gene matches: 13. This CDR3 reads CSAFVSGMIGNEQFF. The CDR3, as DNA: TGCAGTGCTTTCGTTAGCGGGATGATAGGAAATGAGCAGTTCTTC.